A few counts support the clone carrying this TCR beta chain. Germline V gives CDR1 MDHEN, CDR2 SYDVKM. The CDR3 consists of 17 residues. J lost 2 bases, V lost 2 bases, and 7 bases had no gene match. The sample comes from a study of blood T cell repertoires in COVID-19. Whole-study context: Specimens from acute and convalescent COVID-19 originated in the United States, Italy and Spain.

Per the original methods: Reference gene primer amplification gave nucleated cell count estimates. Profiled with immunoSEQ multiplex PCR; TCRdb holds only in-frame clones, not every one. The DNA gave D and trimming, while V, J and clone size come from that table. The sample holds about 300,000 clones, 85% to 90% seen once. The specimen sequenced was peripheral blood. The clonotype comes from an older man with acute or convalescent COVID-19. This chain connects TRBV28 to TRBJ2-7; 12 bases align to TRBD1. CDR3 region: CASSLGVRDRGPYEQYF. The CDR3, as DNA: TGTGCCAGCAGTTTAGGGGTCCGGGACAGGGGGCCCTACGAGCAGTACTTC.